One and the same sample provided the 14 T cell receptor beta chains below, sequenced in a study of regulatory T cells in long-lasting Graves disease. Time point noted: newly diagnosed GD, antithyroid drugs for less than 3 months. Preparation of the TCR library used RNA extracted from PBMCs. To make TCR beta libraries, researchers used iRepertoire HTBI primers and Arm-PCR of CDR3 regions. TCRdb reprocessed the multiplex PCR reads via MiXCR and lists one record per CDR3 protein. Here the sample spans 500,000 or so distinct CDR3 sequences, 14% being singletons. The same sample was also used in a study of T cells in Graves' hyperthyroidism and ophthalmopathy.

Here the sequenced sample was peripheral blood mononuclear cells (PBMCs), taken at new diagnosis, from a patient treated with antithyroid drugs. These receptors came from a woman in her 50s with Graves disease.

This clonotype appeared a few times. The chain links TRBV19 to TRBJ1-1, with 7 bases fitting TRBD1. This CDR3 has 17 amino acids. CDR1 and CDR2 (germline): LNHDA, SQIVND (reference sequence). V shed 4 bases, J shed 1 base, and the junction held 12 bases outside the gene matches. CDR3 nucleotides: TGTGCCAGTAGTAACCCACGGGGGACAGACCCGAACACTGAAGCTTTCTTT. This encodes CASSNPRGTDPNTEAFF.

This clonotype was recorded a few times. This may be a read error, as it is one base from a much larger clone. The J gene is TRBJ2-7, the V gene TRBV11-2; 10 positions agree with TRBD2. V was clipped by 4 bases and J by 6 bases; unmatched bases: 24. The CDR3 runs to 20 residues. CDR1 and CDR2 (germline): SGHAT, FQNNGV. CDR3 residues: CASSSAYGRLAGALKAEQYF. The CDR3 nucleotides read TGTGCCAGCAGCTCAGCGTATGGGCGGCTAGCGGGAGCGTTGAAAGCCGAGCAGTACTTC.

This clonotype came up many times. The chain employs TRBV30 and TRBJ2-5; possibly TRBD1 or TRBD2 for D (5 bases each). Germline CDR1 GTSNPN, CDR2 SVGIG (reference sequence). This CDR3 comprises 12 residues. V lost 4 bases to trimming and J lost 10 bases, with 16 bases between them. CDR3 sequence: CAWNSGTLNQYF. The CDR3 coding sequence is TGTGCCTGGAACAGTGGGACCCTCAACCAGTACTTC.

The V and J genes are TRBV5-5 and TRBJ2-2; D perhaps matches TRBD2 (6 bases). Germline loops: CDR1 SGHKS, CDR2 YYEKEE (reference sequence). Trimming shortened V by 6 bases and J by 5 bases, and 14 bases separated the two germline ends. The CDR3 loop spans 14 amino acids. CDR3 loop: CASILALYTGELFF. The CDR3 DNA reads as TGTGCCAGCATCCTAGCGCTCTATACCGGGGAGCTGTTTTTT.

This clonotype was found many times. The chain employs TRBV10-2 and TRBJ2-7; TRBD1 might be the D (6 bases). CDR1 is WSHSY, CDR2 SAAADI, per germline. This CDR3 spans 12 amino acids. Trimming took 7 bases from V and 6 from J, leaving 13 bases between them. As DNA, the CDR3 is TGCGCCAGCAAACAGGGCGAGGGCGAGCAGTACTTC. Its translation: CASKQGEGEQYF.

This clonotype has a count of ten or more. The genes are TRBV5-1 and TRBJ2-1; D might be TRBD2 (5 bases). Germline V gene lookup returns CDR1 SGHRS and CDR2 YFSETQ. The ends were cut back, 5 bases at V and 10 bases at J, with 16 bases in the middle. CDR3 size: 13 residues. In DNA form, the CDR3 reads TGCGCCAGCAGGGGAGAGCAGAACGCGGAGCAGTTCTTC. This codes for CASRGEQNAEQFF.

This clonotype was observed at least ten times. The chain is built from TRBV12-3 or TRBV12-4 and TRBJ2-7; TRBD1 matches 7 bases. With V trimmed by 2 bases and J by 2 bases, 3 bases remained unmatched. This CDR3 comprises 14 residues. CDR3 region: CASSLPGQTYEQYF. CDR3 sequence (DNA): TGTGCCAGCAGTTTACCGGGACAGACCTACGAGCAGTACTTC.

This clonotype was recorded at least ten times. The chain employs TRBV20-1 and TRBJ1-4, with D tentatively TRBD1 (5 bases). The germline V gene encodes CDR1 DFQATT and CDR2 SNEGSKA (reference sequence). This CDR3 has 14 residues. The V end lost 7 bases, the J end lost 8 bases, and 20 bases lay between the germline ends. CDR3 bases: TGCAGTGTCAACACCGTGGGGGATGGGGAAAAACTGTTTTTT. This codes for CSVNTVGDGEKLFF.

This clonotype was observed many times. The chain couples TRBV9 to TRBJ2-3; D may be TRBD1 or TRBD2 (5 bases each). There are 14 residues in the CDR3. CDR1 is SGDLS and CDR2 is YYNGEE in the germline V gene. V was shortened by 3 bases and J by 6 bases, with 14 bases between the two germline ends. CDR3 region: CASSGGPPGDTQYF. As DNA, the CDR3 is TGTGCCAGCAGCGGGGGACCCCCAGGGGATACGCAGTATTTT.

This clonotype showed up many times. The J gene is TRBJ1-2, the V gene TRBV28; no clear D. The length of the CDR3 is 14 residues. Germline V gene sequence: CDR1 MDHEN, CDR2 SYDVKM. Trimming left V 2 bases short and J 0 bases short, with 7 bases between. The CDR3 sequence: CASSLGATNYGYTF. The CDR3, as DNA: TGTGCCAGCAGTTTAGGCGCAACTAACTATGGCTACACCTTC.

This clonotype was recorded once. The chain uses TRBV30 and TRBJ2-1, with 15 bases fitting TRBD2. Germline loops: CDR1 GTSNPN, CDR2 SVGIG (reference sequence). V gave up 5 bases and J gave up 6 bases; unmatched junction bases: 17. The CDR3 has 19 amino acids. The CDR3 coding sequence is TGTGCCTGGGGACCCGGACTAGCGGGAGGGCCCTCGGGGGGCAATGAGCAGTTCTTC. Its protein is CAWGPGLAGGPSGGNEQFF.

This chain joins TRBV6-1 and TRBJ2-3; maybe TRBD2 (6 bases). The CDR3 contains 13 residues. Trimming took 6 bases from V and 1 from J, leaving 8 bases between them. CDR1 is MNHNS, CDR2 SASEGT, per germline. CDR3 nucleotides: TGTGCCAGCAGGTGGGGGGGCACAGATACGCAGTATTTT. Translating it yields CASRWGGTDTQYF.

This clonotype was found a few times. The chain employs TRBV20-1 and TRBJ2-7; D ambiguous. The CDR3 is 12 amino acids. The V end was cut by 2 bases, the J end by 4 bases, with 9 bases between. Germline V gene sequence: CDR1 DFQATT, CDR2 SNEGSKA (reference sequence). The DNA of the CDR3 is TGCAGTGCTAGACAAGACAAGTACGAGCAGTACTTC. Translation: CSARQDKYEQYF.

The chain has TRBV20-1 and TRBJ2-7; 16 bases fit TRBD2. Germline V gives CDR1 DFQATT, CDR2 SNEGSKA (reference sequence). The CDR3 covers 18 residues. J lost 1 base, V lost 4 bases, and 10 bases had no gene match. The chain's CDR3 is CSATHPGTSGRGSYEQYF. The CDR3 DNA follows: TGCAGTGCTACCCACCCGGGGACTAGCGGGAGGGGGTCCTACGAGCAGTACTTC.